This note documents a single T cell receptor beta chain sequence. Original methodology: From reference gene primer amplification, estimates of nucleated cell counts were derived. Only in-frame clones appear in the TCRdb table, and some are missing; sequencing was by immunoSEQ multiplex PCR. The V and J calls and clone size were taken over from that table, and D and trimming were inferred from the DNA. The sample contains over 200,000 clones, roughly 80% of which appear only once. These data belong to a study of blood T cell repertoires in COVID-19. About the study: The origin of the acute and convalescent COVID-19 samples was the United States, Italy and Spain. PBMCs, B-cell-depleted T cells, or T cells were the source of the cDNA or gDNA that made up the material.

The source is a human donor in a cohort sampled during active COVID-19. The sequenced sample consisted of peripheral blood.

This CDR3 reads CASSPGTGPNQPQHF. The CDR3 DNA sequence: TGTGCCAGCAGCCCAGGGACAGGGCCCAATCAGCCCCAGCATTTT. The chain links TRBV7-9 to TRBJ1-5, with 9 bases matching TRBD1. The V gene end was trimmed by 5 bases and the J gene end by 3 bases; junction bases not matched to a gene: 5. Germline CDR1 SEHNR, CDR2 FQNEAQ (reference sequence). The CDR3 has 15 residues.